The next 23 T cell receptor beta chains were all read from a single sample in a study of cytomegalovirus exposure and HLA in healthy donors. This PCR relied on a set of 60 Vbeta primers and 13 Jbeta primers. Profiling relied on immunoSEQ multiplex PCR, and the TCRdb table lists in-frame clones only, not all of them. The sample lists roughly 120,000 clones; 81% were seen once. Sequenced: PBMCs. These receptor sequences come from a woman in her 40s in good health and CMV-seronegative.

The rearrangement links TRBV25-1 to TRBJ2-1, with 7 bases that match TRBD2. This CDR3 spans 15 amino acids. Losses at the gene ends were 4 bases for V and 4 bases for J; bases not matched to a gene: 7. Germline loops: CDR1 MGHDK, CDR2 SYGVNS. CDR3 bases: TGTGCCAGCAGTGGGGGGGGGACGCTATACAATGAGCAGTTCTTC. Encoded protein: CASSGGGTLYNEQFF.

V is TRBV5-1 and J is TRBJ1-6, with 11 bases identical to TRBD1. V shed 4 bases and J 8 bases; nucleotides not matched to a gene: 5. CDR3 length: 15 amino acids. Germline-derived CDR1 and CDR2 are SGHRS and YFSETQ. CDR3 amino acids: CASSLGTGGDSPLHF. CDR3 nucleotide sequence: TGCGCCAGCAGCCTCGGGACAGGGGGTGATTCACCCCTCCACTTT.

The chain combines TRBV5-1 with TRBJ1-2, with unresolved D. This CDR3 has 13 residues. Trimming removed 4 bases at V and 8 bases at J, with 15 bases between. Germline values: CDR1 SGHRS, CDR2 YFSETQ. CDR3 protein: CASSPGGIGGYTF. The DNA for the CDR3 is TGCGCCAGCAGCCCGGGAGGGATAGGGGGCTACACCTTC.

The genes are TRBV6-1 and TRBJ2-5; TRBD2 matches at 8 bases. The CDR3 has 15 residues. Germline V gives CDR1 MNHNS, CDR2 SASEGT. Trimming took 7 bases from V and 1 from J; bases not matched to a gene: 8. The CDR3 coding sequence is TGTGCCAGCACCCTGGGCAGCGGGAGCCAAGAGACCCAGTACTTC. Residues: CASTLGSGSQETQYF.

On this clone itself: The germline gene is not matched at one end of the junction; a read error may be the cause. This CDR3 is also generated by other DNA sequences in the sample. The V and J genes are TRBV9 and TRBJ1-4; 9 positions match TRBD1. Germline lookup yields CDR1 SGDLS and CDR2 YYNGEE. The CDR3 has 20 residues. CDR3 residues: CASSVEGTGRLLATNEKLFF. CDR3 DNA sequence: TGTGCCAGCAGCGTGGAGGGGACAGGGCGTCTTCTAGCAACTAATGAAAAACTGTTTTTC.

The rearrangement joins TRBV1 to TRBJ2-7; the table calls TRBD2, which could not be checked here. TRBV1 is designated a pseudogene. The CDR3 extends over 12 amino acids. The DNA of the CDR3 is TGCACCAGCAGGGACGCGGGCTACGAGCAGTACTTC. Amino acid sequence: CTSRDAGYEQYF.

This clone was detected a few times. J is TRBJ1-1 and V is TRBV5-1; possible D gene TRBD1, 5 bases. CDR3 length equals 13 residues. Germline CDR1 reads SGHRS; CDR2 reads YFSETQ. V was shortened by 0 bases and J by 6 bases, with 9 bases between the two germline ends. The CDR3 bases are TGCGCCAGCAGCTTGGCCTCGGGGGCTGAAGCTTTCTTT. It is translated as CASSLASGAEAFF.

The rearrangement uses TRBV6-5 and TRBJ1-1; D is perhaps TRBD1 (6 bases). V lost 7 bases to trimming and J lost 7 bases, with 16 bases between them. Germline V gene lookup returns CDR1 MNHEY and CDR2 SVGAGI. The CDR3 sequence is 13 residues long. DNA for the CDR3: TGTGCCAGCACCCCTCCGGACAGCCTTGAAGCTTTCTTT. Amino acid sequence: CASTPPDSLEAFF.

V gene TRBV6-6 combines with J gene TRBJ1-2; TRBD1 matches 8 bases. V lost 6 bases, J lost 0 bases, and 9 bases stayed unmatched. From germline, CDR1 is MNHNY and CDR2 SVGAGI (reference sequence). The CDR3 is 16 residues long. CDR3 DNA sequence: TGTGCCAGCAGCCGACTTGGGACAGGCACTAACTATGGCTACACCTTC. Its translation is CASSRLGTGTNYGYTF.

This clone appeared a single time. The CDR3 is CASSLGQGANTEAFF. For the CDR3, the DNA is TGTGCCAGCAGCTTAGGTCAGGGGGCGAACACTGAAGCTTTCTTT. The chain has TRBV7-2 and TRBJ1-1; the match to TRBD1 covers 8 bases. The V and J ends lost 1 base and 1 base, in that order; junction bases with no gene match: 2. CDR3 length: 15 amino acids. The germline V gene has CDR1 SGHTA and CDR2 FQGNSA.

This chain joins TRBV5-6 and TRBJ2-1, with D unclear. CDR1 is SGHDT and CDR2 is YYEEEE in the germline V gene. This CDR3 contains 15 residues. The V end lost 3 bases, the J end lost 8 bases, and 18 bases lay between the germline ends. CDR3 coding DNA: TGTGCCAGCAGCTCAACTCGAGTCCTTGTATATGAGCAGTTCTTC. Protein product: CASSSTRVLVYEQFF.

The CDR3 loop reads CASSSAALITGELFF. The CDR3 nucleotides are TGTGCCAGCAGTTCTGCGGCCCTCATCACCGGGGAGCTGTTTTTT. The rearrangement links TRBV6-5 to TRBJ2-2; D uncertain. The germline V gene encodes CDR1 MNHEY and CDR2 SVGAGI. V was cut by 4 bases and J by 4 bases, with 13 bases left in between. CDR3 length equals 15 residues.

V usage is TRBV9 and J usage is TRBJ1-1, with TRBD1 as a possible D gene (5 bases). This CDR3 has 14 residues. Trimming took off 1 base at V and 3 bases at J, with 10 bases between the two ends. Germline lookup yields CDR1 SGDLS and CDR2 YYNGEE. In DNA, the CDR3 is TGTGCCAGCAGCGTATCCCCCAGGGACACTGAAGCTTTCTTT. Encoded protein: CASSVSPRDTEAFF.

The V gene is TRBV15, the J gene TRBJ1-2; 7 bases agree with TRBD1. The junction had 8 bases not matched to a gene; V was cut back by 0 bases and J by 4 bases. This CDR3 spans 16 amino acids. Germline CDR1 LNHNV, CDR2 YYDKDF (reference sequence). CDR3 amino acids: CATSRDQEGAVYGYTF. As DNA, the CDR3 is TGTGCCACCAGCAGAGATCAGGAGGGGGCGGTCTATGGCTACACCTTC. Full variable domain (remainder filled in from reference TRBV15 and TRBJ1-2): DAMVIQNPRYQVTQFGKPVTLSCSQTLNHNVMYWYQQKSSQAPKLLFHYYDKDFNNEADTPDNFQSRRPNTSFCFLDIRSPGLGDTAMYLCATSRDQEGAVYGYTFGSGTRLTVV.

The DNA for the CDR3 is TGCGCCAGCAGCTTGGCCCACGGGGTTAAGAATGAGCAGTTCTTC. As protein: CASSLAHGVKNEQFF. The chain combines TRBV5-1 with TRBJ2-1; a possible D gene is TRBD2 (5 bases). V dropped 0 bases and J dropped 7 bases, with 14 bases sitting between them. Germline CDR1 and CDR2: SGHRS and YFSETQ. This CDR3 has 15 amino acids.

The chain links TRBV9 to TRBJ2-1; the match to TRBD2 covers 10 bases. The CDR3 contains 16 residues. The J segment lost 1 base and the V segment lost 4 bases, leaving 5 bases of the junction unmatched. In germline, CDR1 is SGDLS, CDR2 YYNGEE. The CDR3 region has the DNA TGTGCCAGCAGCTCTACTAGCGGGGATTCCTACAATGAGCAGTTCTTC. Residues: CASSSTSGDSYNEQFF. Supplemented by reference TRBV9 and TRBJ2-1, the full variable domain reads DSGVTQTPKHLITATGQRVTLRCSPRSGDLSVYWYQQSLDQGLQFLIQYYNGEERAKGNILERFSAQQFPDLHSELNLSSLELGDSALYFCASSSTSGDSYNEQFFGPGTRLTVL.

The chain uses TRBV7-3 and TRBJ1-1; 7 nucleotides match TRBD1. Germline assignment: CDR1 SGHTA and CDR2 FQGTGA. Unmatched junction bases numbered 5, after V lost 2 bases and J lost 5 bases. The CDR3 runs 14 residues. CDR3 in amino acids: CASSLGRGRTEAFF. The CDR3 DNA is TGTGCCAGCAGCTTAGGCAGGGGGAGAACTGAAGCTTTCTTT.

This sequence joins TRBV27 and TRBJ1-4; 9 bases are shared with TRBD1. The germline CDR1 and CDR2 sequences are MNHEY and SMNVEV (reference sequence). The CDR3 is made up of 16 amino acids. The junction had 12 bases not matched to a gene; V was cut back by 6 bases and J by 7 bases. The CDR3 loop is CASSAGAGTGFEKLFF. CDR3 sequence (DNA): TGTGCCAGCAGCGCTGGGGCCGGGACAGGGTTTGAAAAACTGTTTTTT.

The V gene is TRBV7-3, the J gene TRBJ2-1; 11 bases map to TRBD2. This CDR3 spans 16 amino acids. Germline values: CDR1 SGHTA, CDR2 FQGTGA. V was pared by 5 bases and J by 4 bases, with 7 bases of the junction left unmatched. In nucleotides, the CDR3 is TGTGCCAGCAGCCCATACTCTAGCGGGGGGTACAATGAGCAGTTCTTC. It translates to CASSPYSSGGYNEQFF.

This clone was recorded once. The V call is TRBV13, the J call TRBJ2-1; no clear D. Germline V gene data show CDR1 as PRHDT and CDR2 as FYEKMQ (reference sequence). This CDR3 spans 14 amino acids. Trimming took off 3 bases at V and 2 bases at J, with 8 bases between the two ends. The CDR3 loop reads CASSFRSAYNEQFF. DNA of the CDR3: TGTGCCAGCAGCTTCCGGAGTGCCTACAATGAGCAGTTCTTC. The full variable domain, with the rest looked up from reference TRBV13 and TRBJ2-1, is AAGVIQSPRHLIKEKRETATLKCYPIPRHDTVYWYQQGPGQDPQFLISFYEKMQSDKGSIPDRFSAQQFSDYHSELNMSSLELGDSALYFCASSFRSAYNEQFFGPGTRLTVL.

The chain has TRBV5-1 and TRBJ2-7; TRBD2 matches at 8 bases. J was trimmed by 2 bases and V by 0 bases; bases with no gene match: 7. Germline loops: CDR1 SGHRS, CDR2 YFSETQ. This CDR3 contains 16 residues. CDR3 protein: CASSLEFGRGAYEQYF. The CDR3 DNA reads as TGCGCCAGCAGCTTGGAGTTCGGGCGGGGGGCCTACGAGCAGTACTTC.

This clone was detected a few times. The chain combines TRBV6-5 with TRBJ1-3, with 8 bases fitting TRBD1. V lost 5 bases to trimming and J lost 0 bases; unmatched junction nucleotides: 3. The CDR3 spans 15 residues. CDR1 and CDR2 (germline): MNHEY, SVGAGI. CDR3 loop: CASSRDRSSGNTIYF. Written as DNA, the CDR3 is TGTGCCAGCAGTAGGGACAGGAGCTCTGGAAACACCATATATTTT.

The chain links TRBV5-1 to TRBJ2-2; 7 bases map to TRBD2. CDR3 length: 15 amino acids. V shed 2 bases, J shed 3 bases, and the junction held 4 bases outside the gene matches. Germline CDR1 and CDR2: SGHRS and YFSETQ. Here the CDR3 reads CASSLNAGDTGELFF. The CDR3 DNA follows: TGCGCCAGCAGCTTAAATGCGGGAGACACCGGGGAGCTGTTTTTT.